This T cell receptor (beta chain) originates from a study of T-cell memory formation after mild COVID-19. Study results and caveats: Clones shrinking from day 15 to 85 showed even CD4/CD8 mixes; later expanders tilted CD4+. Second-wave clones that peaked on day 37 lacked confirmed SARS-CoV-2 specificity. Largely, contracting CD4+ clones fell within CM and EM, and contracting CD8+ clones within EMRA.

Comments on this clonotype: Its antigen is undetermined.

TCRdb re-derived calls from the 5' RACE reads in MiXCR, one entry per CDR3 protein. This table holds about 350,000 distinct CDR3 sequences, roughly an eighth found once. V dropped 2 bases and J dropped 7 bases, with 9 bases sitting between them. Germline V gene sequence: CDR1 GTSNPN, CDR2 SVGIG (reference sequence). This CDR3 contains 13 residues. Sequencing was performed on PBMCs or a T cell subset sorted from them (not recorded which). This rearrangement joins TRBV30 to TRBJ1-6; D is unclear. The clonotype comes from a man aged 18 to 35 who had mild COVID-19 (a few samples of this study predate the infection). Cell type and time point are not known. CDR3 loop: CAWSPDDNSPLHF. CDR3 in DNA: TGTGCCTGGAGTCCGGACGACAATTCACCCCTCCACTTT. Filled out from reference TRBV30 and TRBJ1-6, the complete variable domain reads SQTIHQWPATLVQPVGSPLSLECTVEGTSNPNLYWYRQAAGRGLQLLFYSVGIGQISSEVPQNLSASRPQDRQFILSSKKLLLSDSGFYLCAWSPDDNSPLHFGNGTRLTVT.